The source of this TCR beta chain is a study of T cells in localized non-small cell lung cancer. Points from the study as a whole: There was higher T cell clonality in uninvolved adjacent lung than in tumor, and it was highest there. Without multi-region sequencing, intratumor heterogeneity could not be excluded. Longer overall survival was linked to higher blood T cell density. Researchers found a median approximately 53 of the top 100 tumor clones in adjacent lung.

On this clone: Antigen: not known.

Here immunoSEQ multiplex PCR was the method, and the copy in TCRdb shows in-frame clones only, minus some. Of around 26,000 clones in the sample, about nine tenths were seen once. Per the germline V gene, CDR1 is LNHNV and CDR2 is YYDKDF (reference sequence). The CDR3 length is 16 residues. Trimming removed 0 bases from V and 0 bases from J, with 6 bases in between. The source is a woman aged 35 to 69 with stage I lung adenocarcinoma. The chain uses TRBV15 and TRBJ2-6; D is undetermined. This specimen consisted of peripheral blood, obtained before any cancer treatment. The CDR3 loop reads CATSRDPASGANVLTF. DNA of the CDR3: TGTGCCACCAGCAGAGACCCCGCCTCTGGGGCCAACGTCCTGACTTTC. The full variable domain, rest sourced from reference TRBV15 and TRBJ2-6, is DAMVIQNPRYQVTQFGKPVTLSCSQTLNHNVMYWYQQKSSQAPKLLFHYYDKDFNNEADTPDNFQSRRPNTSFCFLDIRSPGLGDTAMYLCATSRDPASGANVLTFGAGSRLTVL.